This TCR beta chain was recorded in a study of type 1 regulatory T cells. Study-wide context: An in vitro protocol generated T-allo10, a Tr1-enriched, alloantigen-specific CD4 T cell product.

The CDR3 runs 16 residues. V shed 4 bases and J shed 3 bases, with 18 bases lying between them. The germline V gene encodes CDR1 SGHRS and CDR2 YFSETQ. This clonotype has just a few counts. Via MiXCR, TCRdb re-called the reads, giving one row per CDR3 protein. This sample yields some 89,000 distinct CDR3 sequences, of which 30% to 35% are seen a single time; 2% to 2.5% belongs to the top ten. This chain connects TRBV5-1 to TRBJ2-3; D is tentatively TRBD1 or TRBD2 (6 bases each). This receptor was taken from a human donor in good health. The sequenced sample was CD4+ T cells, either the whole sample or a sorted fraction (not recorded which). CDR3 in amino acids: CASSPPSGAGTDTQYF. CDR3 nucleotide sequence: TGCGCCAGCAGCCCGCCCTCGGGGGCCGGGACAGATACGCAGTATTTT.